This paragraph covers one T cell receptor (beta chain) sequence. This entry comes from a study of blood T cell repertoires in COVID-19. Study summary: Samples came from the United States, Italy and Spain, spanning acute and convalescent COVID-19. T cells, B-cell-depleted T cells, or PBMCs provided the cDNA or gDNA that served as material.

Under the authors' procedure: The assay estimated nucleated cells by amplifying reference gene primers. Data came from immunoSEQ multiplex PCR; TCRdb stores just in-frame clones and leaves some out. From that table come the V and J calls and clone size; the DNA was used to work out D and trimming. The repertoire holds about 140,000 clones, approximately 84% seen once, with around 3.2% in the top ten. V lost 1 base to trimming and J lost 7 bases, with 7 bases between them. CDR3 length equals 13 residues. Germline loops: CDR1 SGHDN, CDR2 FVKESK. The chain combines TRBV14 with TRBJ2-2; D unresolved. This TCR was recovered from a woman between 50 and 59 years old with acute COVID-19. What was sequenced was PBMCs or T cells enriched from blood (not recorded which). Written as DNA, the CDR3 is TGTGCCAGCAGCCAAGCACAAAACGGGGAGCTGTTTTTT. The encoded protein is CASSQAQNGELFF. The entire variable domain, with the rest obtained from reference TRBV14 and TRBJ2-2, is as follows: EAGVTQFPSHSVIEKGQTVTLRCDPISGHDNLYWYRRVMGKEIKFLLHFVKESKQDESGMPNNRFLAERTGGTYSTLKVQPAELEDSGVYFCASSQAQNGELFFGEGSRLTVL.